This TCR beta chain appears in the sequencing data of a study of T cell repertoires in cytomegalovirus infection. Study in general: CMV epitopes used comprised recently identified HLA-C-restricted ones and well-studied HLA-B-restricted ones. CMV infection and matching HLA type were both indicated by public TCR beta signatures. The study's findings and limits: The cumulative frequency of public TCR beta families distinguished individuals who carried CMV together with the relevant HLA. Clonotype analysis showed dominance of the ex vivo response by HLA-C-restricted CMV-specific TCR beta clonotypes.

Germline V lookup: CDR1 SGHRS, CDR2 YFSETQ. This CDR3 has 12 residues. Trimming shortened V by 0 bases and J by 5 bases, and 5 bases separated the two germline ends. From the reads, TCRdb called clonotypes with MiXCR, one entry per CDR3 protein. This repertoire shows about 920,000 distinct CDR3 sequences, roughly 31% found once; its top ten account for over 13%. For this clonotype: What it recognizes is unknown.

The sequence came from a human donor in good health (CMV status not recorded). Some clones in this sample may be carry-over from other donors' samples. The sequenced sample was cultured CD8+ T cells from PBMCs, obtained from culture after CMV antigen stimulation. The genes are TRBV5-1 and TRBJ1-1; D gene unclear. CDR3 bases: TGCGCCAGCAGCTTGGAGTTTACTGAAGCTTTCTTT. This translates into CASSLEFTEAFF. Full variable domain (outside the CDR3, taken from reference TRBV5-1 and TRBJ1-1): KAGVTQTPRYLIKTRGQQVTLSCSPISGHRSVSWYQQTPGQGLQFLFEYFSETQRNKGNFPGRFSGRQFSNSRSEMNVSTLELGDSALYLCASSLEFTEAFFGQGTRLTVV.